The TCR beta chain under discussion was sequenced for a study of shared clonotypes between healthy human individuals. Study background: There were three CD4 naive, three CD4 memory, two CD8 naive and one CD8 memory plates per donor.

The sample holds a few counts of this clone. Its matching antigen is unknown. Libraries were prepared by immunoSEQ multiplex PCR; TCRdb keeps only in-frame clonotypes and omits some of them. The sample consists of 950,000 to 1,100,000 clones, roughly 70% of them appearing once. V was trimmed by 7 bases and J by 0 bases, leaving 12 bases between them. The CDR3 totals 15 residues. Germline loops: CDR1 SNHLY, CDR2 FYNNEI. CD4+ cells were split into CD45RA+ naive and CD45RA-negative memory subsets. Study-level findings and limits: Generation probabilities were higher for clonotypes shared across all four sorted-subset donors than for unshared ones. In a few donors, around 4.5% of naive CD4 clonotypes appeared in common.

The gene calls are TRBV2 and TRBJ2-2; a possible D gene is TRBD2 (6 bases). The TCR comes from a man younger than 35 in good health. The source material was memory CD4+ T cells sorted from blood. Sample subset: CD45RA-negative fraction. This chain's CDR3 is CASNRGIANTGELFF. Here the CDR3 DNA reads TGTGCCAGCAATCGCGGGATCGCGAACACCGGGGAGCTGTTTTTT.